Sequencing of this TCR beta chain was carried out in a study of T cells in Graves' hyperthyroidism and ophthalmopathy. Amplification of TCR beta CDR3 regions was performed using RNA transcripts as template. The TCR CDR3 first-round RT-PCR relied on the HTBI primer set. TCRdb reprocessed the multiplex PCR reads with MiXCR, giving one entry per CDR3 protein. The sample lists 700,000 to 950,000 distinct CDR3 sequences, about 35% occurring once. CDR3 length: 14 amino acids. Germline CDR1 and CDR2: WSHSY and SAAADI. Study results and caveats: The blood repertoire included most of the expanded thyroid clonotypes above 0.001.

The authors deemed Graves' hyperthyroidism stable absent ophthalmopathy progression within 18 months. Patients were aged 18 to 65, had disease duration under 2 months, and had newly diagnosed hyperthyroidism. Roughly 10 ml of fresh peripheral blood supplied the PBMCs. This clonotype was detected only once. Its antigen is undetermined. This sequence may be a read error, since a much larger clone differs from it by one base. This receptor was obtained from a woman aged 40 to 55 with Graves' hyperthyroidism. Sequencing was carried out using blood. The gene calls are TRBV10-2 and TRBJ2-3; D remains unclear. The CDR3 DNA reads TGTGCCGTCAGTGAGGAGTCTAGCACAGATACGCAGTATTTT. Translated: CAVSEESSTDTQYF.